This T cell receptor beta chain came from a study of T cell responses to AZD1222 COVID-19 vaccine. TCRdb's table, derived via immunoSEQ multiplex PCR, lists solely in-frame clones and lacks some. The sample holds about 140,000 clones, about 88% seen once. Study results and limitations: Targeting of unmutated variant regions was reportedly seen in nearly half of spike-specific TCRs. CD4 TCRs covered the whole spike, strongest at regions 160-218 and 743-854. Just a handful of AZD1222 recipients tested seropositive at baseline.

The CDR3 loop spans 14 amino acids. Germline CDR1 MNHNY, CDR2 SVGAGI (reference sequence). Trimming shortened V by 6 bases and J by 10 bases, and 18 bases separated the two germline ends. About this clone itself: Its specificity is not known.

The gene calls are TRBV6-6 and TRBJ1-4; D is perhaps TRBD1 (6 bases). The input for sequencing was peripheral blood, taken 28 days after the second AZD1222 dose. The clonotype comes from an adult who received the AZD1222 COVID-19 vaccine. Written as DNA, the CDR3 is TGTGCCAGCAGGGCCCGTACAGGGCTCCGAAAACTGTTTTTT. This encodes CASRARTGLRKLFF.